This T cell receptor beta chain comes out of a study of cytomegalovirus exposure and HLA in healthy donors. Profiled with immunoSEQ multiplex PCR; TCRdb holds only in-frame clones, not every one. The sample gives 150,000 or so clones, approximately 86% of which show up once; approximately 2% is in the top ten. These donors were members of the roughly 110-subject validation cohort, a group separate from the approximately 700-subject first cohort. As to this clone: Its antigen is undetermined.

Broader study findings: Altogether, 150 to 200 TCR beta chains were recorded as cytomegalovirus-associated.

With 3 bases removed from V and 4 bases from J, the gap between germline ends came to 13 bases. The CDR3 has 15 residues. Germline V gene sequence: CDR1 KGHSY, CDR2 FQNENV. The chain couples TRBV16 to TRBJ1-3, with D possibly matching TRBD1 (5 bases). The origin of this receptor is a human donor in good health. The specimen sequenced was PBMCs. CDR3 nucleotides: TGTGCCAGCAGCCAGCAGGGCACTCCGGGAAACACCATATATTTT. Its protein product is CASSQQGTPGNTIYF.